The 7 T cell receptor beta chains presented below share a single source sample, sequenced in a study of blood T cell repertoires in COVID-19. Sequencing used immunoSEQ multiplex PCR; TCRdb keeps in-frame clones, though not all of them. The sample includes about 360,000 clones, around nine tenths of them seen just once. The sequenced sample was peripheral blood. These receptors all stem from a human donor in a cohort sampled during active COVID-19.

The chain carries TRBV13 and TRBJ2-7; D is undetermined. CDR3 length: 15 residues. CDR1 and CDR2 (germline): PRHDT, FYEKMQ (reference sequence). The ends were cut back, 0 bases at V and 2 bases at J, with 11 bases in the middle. CDR3 nucleotides: TGTGCCAGCAGCTTAGGATCGAGGCTAACCTACGAGCAGTACTTC. Protein sequence: CASSLGSRLTYEQYF.

The rearrangement uses TRBV28 and TRBJ2-1, with 8 bases aligning to TRBD1. The germline V gene has CDR1 MDHEN and CDR2 SYDVKM. V was pared by 2 bases and J by 8 bases, with 2 bases of the junction left unmatched. The CDR3 spans 13 residues. This CDR3 reads CASSLQGAYEQFF. For the CDR3, the DNA is TGTGCCAGCAGTTTACAGGGGGCGTATGAGCAGTTCTTC.

The chain employs TRBV6-5 and TRBJ1-2; the D is unclear. This CDR3 contains 14 residues. V was pared by 6 bases and J by 4 bases, with 15 bases between. Germline-derived CDR1 and CDR2 are MNHEY and SVGAGI. Here the CDR3 reads CASRSFGTGYGYTF. The DNA of the CDR3 is TGTGCCAGCAGGAGTTTCGGTACGGGCTATGGCTACACCTTC.

The chain is built from TRBV6-5 and TRBJ1-2; 8 positions match TRBD1. With V trimmed by 5 bases and J by 4 bases, 3 bases remained unmatched. The CDR3 sequence is 13 residues long. Germline V gene lookup returns CDR1 MNHEY and CDR2 SVGAGI. The CDR3 coding sequence is TGTGCCAGCAGTCCCAGGGGGCCCTATGGCTACACCTTC. Protein product: CASSPRGPYGYTF.

This chain links TRBV5-1 with TRBJ1-2, with TRBD1 matching 8 bases. Unmatched junction bases numbered 5, after V lost 0 bases and J lost 4 bases. The CDR3 sequence is 15 residues long. Germline V gene sequence: CDR1 SGHRS, CDR2 YFSETQ. CDR3 region: CASSLGNRGSYGYTF. CDR3 nucleotide sequence: TGCGCCAGCAGCTTGGGTAACAGGGGGAGCTATGGCTACACCTTC.

The chain uses TRBV18 and TRBJ1-5, with 8 bases lining up with TRBD1. V lost 2 bases to trimming and J lost 5 bases; unmatched junction nucleotides: 5. Germline loops: CDR1 KGHSH, CDR2 LQKENI. This CDR3 spans 15 amino acids. For the CDR3, the DNA is TGTGCCAGCTCACCAGGTTCAGGGGGCGATCAGCCCCAGCATTTT. Translating it yields CASSPGSGGDQPQHF.

The V call is TRBV28, the J call TRBJ2-7, with D possibly TRBD2 on 5 matching bases. V shed 3 bases and J shed 0 bases, with 9 bases lying between them. This CDR3 contains 14 residues. Per germline, CDR1 MDHEN and CDR2 SYDVKM. CDR3 coding DNA: TGTGCCAGCAGTTTTTTCGGGAACTCCTACGAGCAGTACTTC. It encodes CASSFFGNSYEQYF.